The T cell receptor beta chain described here comes from a study of low-dose radiotherapy and immunotherapy resistance in tumors. CDR3 length equals 14 residues. Trimming took 6 bases from V and 8 from J, leaving 20 bases between them. Germline CDR1 and CDR2: SGHNT and YYREEE (reference sequence). At least ten counts were recorded for this clonotype. Time point indicated: before trial treatment. A roughly 20-cycle PCR with a constant-region primer and V-primer adapter amplified TCRs. Isolated mRNA was amplified by in vitro transcription. TCRdb re-called the reads through MiXCR, storing one row per CDR3 protein. The sample contains about 47,000 distinct CDR3 sequences, approximately 10% of which appear only once.

Sequences were derived from PBMCs, sampled before treatment. The chain is built from TRBV5-4 and TRBJ1-2, with D possibly matching TRBD1 (5 bases). The clonotype was recovered from a female donor with ovarian cancer. The CDR3 bases are TGTGCCAGCACCACACCAGGGAGTTTTTGGGGCTACACCTTC. Translation gives CASTTPGSFWGYTF.